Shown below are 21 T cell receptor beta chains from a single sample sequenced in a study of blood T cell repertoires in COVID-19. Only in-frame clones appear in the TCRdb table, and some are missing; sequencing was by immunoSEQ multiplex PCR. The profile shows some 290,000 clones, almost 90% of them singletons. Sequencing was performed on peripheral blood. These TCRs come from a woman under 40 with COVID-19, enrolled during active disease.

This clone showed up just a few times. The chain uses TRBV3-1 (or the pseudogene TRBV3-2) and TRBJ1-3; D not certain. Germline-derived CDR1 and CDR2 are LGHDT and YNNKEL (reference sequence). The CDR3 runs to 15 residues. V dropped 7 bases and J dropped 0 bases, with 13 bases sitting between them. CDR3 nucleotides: TGTGCCAGCATGGCGGCGGGGAGCTCTGGAAACACCATATATTTT. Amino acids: CASMAAGSSGNTIYF.

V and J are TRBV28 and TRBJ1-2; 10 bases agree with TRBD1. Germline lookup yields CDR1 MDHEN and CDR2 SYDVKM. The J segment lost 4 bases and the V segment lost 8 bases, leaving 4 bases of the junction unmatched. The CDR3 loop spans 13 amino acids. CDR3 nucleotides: TGTGCCAGCGGACAGGGGGGAAGCTATGGCTACACCTTC. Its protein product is CASGQGGSYGYTF.

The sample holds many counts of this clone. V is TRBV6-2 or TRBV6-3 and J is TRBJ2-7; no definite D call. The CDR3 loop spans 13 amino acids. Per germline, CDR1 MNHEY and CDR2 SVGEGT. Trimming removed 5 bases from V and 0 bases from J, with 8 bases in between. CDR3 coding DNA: TGTGCCAGCAGTCTGGGCAGCTCCTACGAGCAGTACTTC. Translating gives CASSLGSSYEQYF.

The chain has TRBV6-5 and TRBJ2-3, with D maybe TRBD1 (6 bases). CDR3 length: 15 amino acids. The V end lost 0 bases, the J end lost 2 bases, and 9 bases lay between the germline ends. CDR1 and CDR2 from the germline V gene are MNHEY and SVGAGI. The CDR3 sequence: CASSYSTGYTDTQYF. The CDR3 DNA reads TGTGCCAGCAGTTACTCGACAGGCTACACAGATACGCAGTATTTT.

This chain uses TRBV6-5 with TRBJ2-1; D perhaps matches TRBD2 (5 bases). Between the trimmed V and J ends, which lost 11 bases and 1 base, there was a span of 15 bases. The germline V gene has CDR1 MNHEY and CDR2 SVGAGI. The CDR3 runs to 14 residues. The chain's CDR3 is CAVTREPSYNEQFF. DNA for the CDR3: TGTGCCGTTACCCGGGAACCTTCCTACAATGAGCAGTTCTTC.

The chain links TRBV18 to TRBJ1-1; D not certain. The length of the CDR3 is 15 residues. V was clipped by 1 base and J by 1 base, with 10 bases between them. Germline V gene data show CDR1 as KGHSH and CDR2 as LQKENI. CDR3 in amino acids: CASSPRPIGNTEAFF. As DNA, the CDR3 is TGTGCCAGCTCACCACGGCCGATTGGGAACACTGAAGCTTTCTTT.

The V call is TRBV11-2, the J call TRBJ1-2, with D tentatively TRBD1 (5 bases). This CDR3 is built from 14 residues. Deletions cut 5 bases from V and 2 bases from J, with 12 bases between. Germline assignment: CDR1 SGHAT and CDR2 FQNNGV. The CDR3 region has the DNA TGTGCCAGCAGCCGACTGGGGCTGAACTATGGCTACACCTTC. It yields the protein CASSRLGLNYGYTF.

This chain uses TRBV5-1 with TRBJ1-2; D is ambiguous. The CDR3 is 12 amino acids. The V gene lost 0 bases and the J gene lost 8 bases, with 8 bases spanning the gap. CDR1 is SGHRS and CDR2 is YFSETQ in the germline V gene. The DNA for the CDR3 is TGCGCCAGCAGCTTGGGCCAAGAGGGCTACACCTTC. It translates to CASSLGQEGYTF.

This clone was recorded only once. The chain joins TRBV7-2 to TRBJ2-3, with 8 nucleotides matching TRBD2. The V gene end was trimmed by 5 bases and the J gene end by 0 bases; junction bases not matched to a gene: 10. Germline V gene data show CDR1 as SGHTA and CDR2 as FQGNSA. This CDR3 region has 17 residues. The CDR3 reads CASSAQLGTRSTDTQYF. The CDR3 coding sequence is TGTGCCAGCAGCGCCCAGCTCGGGACTAGGAGCACAGATACGCAGTATTTT.

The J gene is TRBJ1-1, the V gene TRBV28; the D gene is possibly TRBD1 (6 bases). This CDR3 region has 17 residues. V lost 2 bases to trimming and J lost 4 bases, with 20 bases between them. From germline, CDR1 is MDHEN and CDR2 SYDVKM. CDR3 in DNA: TGTGCCAGCAGTTTACGGGGGGCTACTTTAACTAGCACTGAAGCTTTCTTT. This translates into CASSLRGATLTSTEAFF. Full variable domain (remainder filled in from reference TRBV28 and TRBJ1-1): DVKVTQSSRYLVKRTGEKVFLECVQDMDHENMFWYRQDPGLGLRLIYFSYDVKMKEKGDIPEGYSVSREKKERFSLILESASTNQTSMYLCASSLRGATLTSTEAFFGQGTRLTVV.

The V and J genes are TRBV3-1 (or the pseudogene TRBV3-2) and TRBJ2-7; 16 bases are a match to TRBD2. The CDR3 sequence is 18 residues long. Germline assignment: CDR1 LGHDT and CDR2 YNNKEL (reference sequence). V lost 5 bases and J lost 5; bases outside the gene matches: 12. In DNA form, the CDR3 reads TGTGCCAGCAGCACCCATGCGGGACTAGCGGGAGGGCCCCACGAGCAGTACTTC. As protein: CASSTHAGLAGGPHEQYF.

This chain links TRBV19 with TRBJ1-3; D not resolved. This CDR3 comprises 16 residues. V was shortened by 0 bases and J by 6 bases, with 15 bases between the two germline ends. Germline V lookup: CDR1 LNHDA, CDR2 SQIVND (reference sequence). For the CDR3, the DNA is TGTGCCAGTAGTATAGATGCCGGCAGCCAGGAAAACACCATATATTTT. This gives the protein CASSIDAGSQENTIYF.

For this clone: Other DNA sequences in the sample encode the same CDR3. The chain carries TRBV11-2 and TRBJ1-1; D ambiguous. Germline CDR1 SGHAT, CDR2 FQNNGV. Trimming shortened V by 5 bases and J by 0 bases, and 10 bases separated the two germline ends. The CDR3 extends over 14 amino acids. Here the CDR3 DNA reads TGTGCCAGCAGCCCATCCAGGTTGAACACTGAAGCTTTCTTT. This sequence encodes CASSPSRLNTEAFF.

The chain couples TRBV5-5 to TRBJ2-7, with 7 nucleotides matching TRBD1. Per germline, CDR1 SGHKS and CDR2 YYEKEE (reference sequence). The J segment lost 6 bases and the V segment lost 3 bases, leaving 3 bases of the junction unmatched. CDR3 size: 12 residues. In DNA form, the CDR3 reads TGTGCCAGCAGCTATGGGACAGCCGAGCAGTACTTC. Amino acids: CASSYGTAEQYF.

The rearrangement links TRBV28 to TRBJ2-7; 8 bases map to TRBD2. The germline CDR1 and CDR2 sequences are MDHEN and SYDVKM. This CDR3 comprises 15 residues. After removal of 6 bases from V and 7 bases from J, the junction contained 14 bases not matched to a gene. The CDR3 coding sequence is TGTGCCAGCAGGGAAATAAGGAGCGGGAGAGGTGAGCAGTACTTC. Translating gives CASREIRSGRGEQYF.

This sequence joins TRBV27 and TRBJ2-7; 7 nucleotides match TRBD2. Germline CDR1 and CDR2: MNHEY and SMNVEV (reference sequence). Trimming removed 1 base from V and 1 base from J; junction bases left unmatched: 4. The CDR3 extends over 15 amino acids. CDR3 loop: CASSLYASGSYEQYF. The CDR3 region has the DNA TGTGCCAGCAGTTTATACGCTAGCGGATCCTACGAGCAGTACTTC.

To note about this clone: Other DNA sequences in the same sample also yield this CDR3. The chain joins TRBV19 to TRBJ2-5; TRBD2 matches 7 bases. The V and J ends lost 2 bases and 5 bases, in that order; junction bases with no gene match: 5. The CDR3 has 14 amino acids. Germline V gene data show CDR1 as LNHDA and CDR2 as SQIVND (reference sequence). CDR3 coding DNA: TGTGCCAGTAGTATAAAGGGAGGGTGGGAGACCCAGTACTTC. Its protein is CASSIKGGWETQYF.

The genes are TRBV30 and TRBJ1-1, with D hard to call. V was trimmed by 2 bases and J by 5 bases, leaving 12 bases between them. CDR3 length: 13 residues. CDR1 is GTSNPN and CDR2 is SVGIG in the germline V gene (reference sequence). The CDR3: CAWSLVGVTEAFF. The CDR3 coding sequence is TGTGCCTGGAGTCTCGTGGGCGTTACTGAAGCTTTCTTT.

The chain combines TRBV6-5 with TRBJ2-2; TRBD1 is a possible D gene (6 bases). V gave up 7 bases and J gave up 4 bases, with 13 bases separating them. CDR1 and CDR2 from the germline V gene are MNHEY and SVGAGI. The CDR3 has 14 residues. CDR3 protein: CASKQGWSTGELFF. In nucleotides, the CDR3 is TGTGCCAGCAAACAGGGCTGGAGCACCGGGGAGCTGTTTTTT.

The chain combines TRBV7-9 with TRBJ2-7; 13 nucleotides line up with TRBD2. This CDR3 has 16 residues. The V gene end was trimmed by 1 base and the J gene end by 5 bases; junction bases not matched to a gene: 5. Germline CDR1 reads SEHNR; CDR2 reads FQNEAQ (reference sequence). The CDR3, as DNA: TGTGCCAGCAGCTTAGGTGGACTAGCGGGAGTGGACGAGCAGTACTTC. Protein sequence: CASSLGGLAGVDEQYF.

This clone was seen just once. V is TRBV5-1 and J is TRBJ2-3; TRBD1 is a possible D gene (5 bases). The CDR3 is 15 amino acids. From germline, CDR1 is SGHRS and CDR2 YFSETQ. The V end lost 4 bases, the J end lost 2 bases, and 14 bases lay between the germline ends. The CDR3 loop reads CASSGDSLFTDTQYF. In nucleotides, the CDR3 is TGCGCCAGCAGCGGCGACAGCCTGTTCACAGATACGCAGTATTTT.